Presented here are 27 T cell receptor beta chains from one specimen sequenced in a study of blood T cell repertoires in COVID-19. Measured with immunoSEQ multiplex PCR; TCRdb has only the in-frame clones, and not every one. The sample lists 88,000 or so clones; more than 75% were seen once. The sample taken for sequencing was peripheral blood. These receptors were taken from a human donor in a cohort sampled during active COVID-19.

The chain links TRBV28 to TRBJ1-5, with 7 bases identical to TRBD1. Unmatched junction bases numbered 7, after V lost 5 bases and J lost 6 bases. This CDR3 is 14 amino acids long. CDR1 is MDHEN and CDR2 is SYDVKM in the germline V gene. The CDR3: CASSPYHRGQPQHF. The CDR3 region has the DNA TGTGCCAGCAGTCCCTATCACAGGGGTCAGCCCCAGCATTTT.

The rearrangement uses TRBV6-5 and TRBJ2-7; tentatively, D is TRBD1 (6 bases). The CDR3 has 12 residues. The germline CDR1 and CDR2 sequences are MNHEY and SVGAGI. Trimming stripped 10 bases from V and 6 bases from J, with 16 bases between. The CDR3 spells CATRTVVAEQYF. The CDR3 region has the DNA TGTGCCACCCGGACAGTAGTTGCCGAGCAGTACTTC.

V is TRBV18 and J is TRBJ2-2; D is undetermined. Germline V CDR1 and CDR2: KGHSH, LQKENI. Trimming shortened V by 3 bases and J by 4 bases, and 12 bases separated the two germline ends. The CDR3 consists of 15 residues. CDR3 loop: CASSPVAASTGELFF. CDR3 nucleotide sequence: TGTGCCAGCTCACCGGTCGCCGCGAGCACCGGGGAGCTGTTTTTT.

There are a few counts of this clone. The chain couples TRBV19 to TRBJ2-2, with 9 positions matching TRBD1. The trim removed 7 bases at V and 6 bases at J, leaving 9 bases unmatched. In germline, CDR1 is LNHDA, CDR2 SQIVND (reference sequence). CDR3 size: 15 residues. The CDR3, as DNA: TGTGCCAGTAACCGGGACAGGGCTAGTCCCGGGGAGCTGTTTTTT. It yields the protein CASNRDRASPGELFF.

This chain joins TRBV24-1 and TRBJ2-1; TRBD2 aligns across 8 bases. The V and J ends lost 9 bases and 4 bases, in that order; junction bases with no gene match: 7. The CDR3 has 14 residues. Germline assignment: CDR1 KGHDR and CDR2 SFDVKD. As DNA, the CDR3 is TGTGCCACCGGGTATAGCGGGAATTACAATGAGCAGTTCTTC. It specifies CATGYSGNYNEQFF.

This chain uses TRBV28 with TRBJ1-2; D is uncertain. The CDR3 sequence is 14 residues long. V lost 2 bases and J lost 0, with 7 bases in between. The germline CDR1 and CDR2 sequences are MDHEN and SYDVKM. In DNA form, the CDR3 reads TGTGCCAGCAGTTTAACACTATCTAACTATGGCTACACCTTC. This sequence encodes CASSLTLSNYGYTF.

The rearrangement links TRBV6-5 to TRBJ2-5, with D tentatively TRBD1 (6 bases). The CDR3 loop spans 14 amino acids. The germline V gene has CDR1 MNHEY and CDR2 SVGAGI. V lost 6 bases to trimming and J lost 4 bases, with 15 bases between them. The chain's CDR3 is CASSADRQGETQYF. CDR3 DNA sequence: TGTGCCAGCAGCGCCGACAGGCAGGGAGAGACCCAGTACTTC.

V gene TRBV12-3 or TRBV12-4 combines with J gene TRBJ2-4; TRBD2 agrees at 9 bases. Trimming cost V 7 bases and J 8 bases; bases outside gene matches: 6. The CDR3 extends over 13 amino acids. The CDR3 reads CASNIAGEYIQYF. The DNA for the CDR3 is TGTGCCAGCAACATAGCGGGAGAATACATTCAGTACTTC.

V and J are TRBV10-3 and TRBJ2-5, with D maybe TRBD2 (6 bases). Trimming removed 7 bases from V and 4 bases from J, with 13 bases in between. The CDR3 consists of 13 residues. Germline loops: CDR1 ENHRY, CDR2 SYGVKD. The CDR3 nucleotides are TGTGCCATCAACCCCGGGGGAGTAGAGACCCAGTACTTC. Its translation: CAINPGGVETQYF.

The chain couples TRBV6-1 to TRBJ1-2, with no clear D. This CDR3 spans 14 amino acids. Trimming took off 1 base at V and 1 base at J, with 7 bases between the two ends. Germline V gene sequence: CDR1 MNHNS, CDR2 SASEGT. The chain's CDR3 is CASSEVMFNYGYTF. The CDR3 coding sequence is TGTGCCAGCAGTGAAGTTATGTTTAACTATGGCTACACCTTC.

The chain employs TRBV7-9 and TRBJ2-3; perhaps TRBD2 as D (6 bases). The CDR3 runs to 18 residues. The germline V and J ends were trimmed by 1 base and 5 bases, with 22 bases remaining between them. Germline lookup yields CDR1 SEHNR and CDR2 FQNEAQ (reference sequence). CDR3 amino acids: CASSLGLASPIRIDTQYF. CDR3 in DNA: TGTGCCAGCAGCTTAGGGCTAGCGAGTCCGATCAGAATAGATACGCAGTATTTT.

This clone was recorded once. V and J are TRBV6-9 and TRBJ2-1, with TRBD2 matching over 8 bases. Germline lookup yields CDR1 MNHGY and CDR2 SVAAGI. Trimming took 4 bases from V and 7 from J; bases not matched to a gene: 15. This CDR3 has 17 amino acids. CDR3 region: CASSSDIAGIDVNEQFF. CDR3 bases: TGTGCCAGCAGTTCCGATATAGCGGGGATAGACGTGAATGAGCAGTTCTTC.

The chain recombines TRBV5-1 with TRBJ2-5, with TRBD1 matching 7 bases. J was trimmed by 5 bases and V by 6 bases; bases with no gene match: 10. Looked up from germline, CDR1 is SGHRS and CDR2 is YFSETQ. The CDR3 totals 14 residues. The chain's CDR3 is CASKETGSHETQYF. For the CDR3, the DNA is TGCGCCAGCAAAGAGACAGGGTCTCATGAGACCCAGTACTTC. The full variable domain, in which reference TRBV5-1 and TRBJ2-5 provide the parts outside the CDR3, is KAGVTQTPRYLIKTRGQQVTLSCSPISGHRSVSWYQQTPGQGLQFLFEYFSETQRNKGNFPGRFSGRQFSNSRSEMNVSTLELGDSALYLCASKETGSHETQYFGPGTRLLVL.

J is TRBJ2-3 and V is TRBV18, with D possibly TRBD1 on 6 matching bases. The CDR3 runs to 14 residues. Germline CDR1 reads KGHSH; CDR2 reads LQKENI. The ends were cut back, 6 bases at V and 6 bases at J, with 16 bases in the middle. CDR3 residues: CASSLRGPQDTQYF. The DNA of the CDR3 is TGTGCCAGCTCCCTCAGGGGCCCCCAGGATACGCAGTATTTT.

This chain links TRBV9 with TRBJ2-1; a weak D match, TRBD2 (6 bases). V was clipped by 2 bases and J by 4 bases, with 13 bases between them. Germline assignment: CDR1 SGDLS and CDR2 YYNGEE. The CDR3 covers 15 residues. The CDR3: CASSVGASVYNEQFF. DNA of the CDR3: TGTGCCAGCAGCGTCGGGGCTAGCGTTTACAATGAGCAGTTCTTC.

The V gene is TRBV7-6, the J gene TRBJ1-1; 9 nucleotides agree with TRBD1. The V gene end was trimmed by 5 bases and the J gene end by 4 bases; junction bases not matched to a gene: 8. This CDR3 region has 15 residues. Germline loops: CDR1 SGHVS, CDR2 FNYEAQ. The CDR3 coding sequence is TGTGCCAGCAGCGCGATGACAGGGGGTATCACTGAAGCTTTCTTT. It translates to CASSAMTGGITEAFF.

The V call is TRBV27, the J call TRBJ1-3; D not resolved. The germline V gene has CDR1 MNHEY and CDR2 SMNVEV (reference sequence). The V end lost 4 bases, the J end lost 0 bases, and 7 bases lay between the germline ends. This CDR3 spans 14 amino acids. CDR3 DNA sequence: TGTGCCAGCAGTTCCTCCCTCTCTGGAAACACCATATATTTT. Translating gives CASSSSLSGNTIYF.

The chain couples TRBV24-1 to TRBJ1-2; 9 bases agree with TRBD1. CDR1 KGHDR and CDR2 SFDVKD come from the germline V gene. V trimming: 2 bases; J trimming: 8 bases; junction bases outside the gene matches: 5. This CDR3 is 14 amino acids long. The CDR3 loop reads CATSDSRDRAGYTF. In DNA form, the CDR3 reads TGTGCCACCAGTGATTCAAGGGACAGGGCAGGCTACACCTTC.

V gene TRBV20-1 combines with J gene TRBJ2-7; a possible D gene is TRBD1 (5 bases). V shed 3 bases and J shed 5 bases, with 26 bases lying between them. The germline V gene has CDR1 DFQATT and CDR2 SNEGSKA (reference sequence). This CDR3 has 17 amino acids. CDR3 nucleotides: TGCAGTGCTAGTAAAGGGAATGTGGGCAGGGTTTTCAACGAGCAGTACTTC. It specifies CSASKGNVGRVFNEQYF.

The rearrangement uses TRBV9 and TRBJ2-1; unclear D gene. V was trimmed by 0 bases and J by 3 bases, leaving 13 bases between them. Germline loops: CDR1 SGDLS, CDR2 YYNGEE. The CDR3 consists of 16 residues. CDR3 residues: CASSVGIDLNYNEQFF. The CDR3 DNA reads as TGTGCCAGCAGCGTAGGAATAGATTTAAACTACAATGAGCAGTTCTTC.

V and J are TRBV7-2 and TRBJ2-3; 12 bases fit TRBD2. The CDR3 covers 15 residues. CDR1 is SGHTA, CDR2 FQGNSA, per germline. V gave up 4 bases and J gave up 4 bases; unmatched junction bases: 3. CDR3 DNA: TGTGCCAGCAGCTCCGGACTAGCGGGATCAGATACGCAGTATTTT. Protein sequence: CASSSGLAGSDTQYF.

The chain joins TRBV27 to TRBJ1-2, with TRBD1 as a possible D gene (5 bases). Looked up from germline, CDR1 is MNHEY and CDR2 is SMNVEV (reference sequence). The CDR3 sequence is 15 residues long. V shed 3 bases and J shed 3 bases, with 14 bases lying between them. CDR3 region: CASSLGRVGDYGYTF. The CDR3 DNA is TGTGCCAGCAGTTTGGGCAGGGTAGGGGACTATGGCTACACCTTC.

This clone appeared once. The rearrangement joins TRBV28 to TRBJ2-1; D unclear. The length of the CDR3 is 12 residues. Trimming left V 7 bases short and J 5 bases short, with 9 bases between. Germline lookup yields CDR1 MDHEN and CDR2 SYDVKM. CDR3 residues: CASTGSNNEQFF. In nucleotides, the CDR3 is TGTGCCAGCACAGGATCGAACAATGAGCAGTTCTTC.

The chain is built from TRBV3-1 (or the pseudogene TRBV3-2) and TRBJ2-2, with TRBD2 as a possible D gene (5 bases). V was shortened by 1 base and J by 3 bases, with 6 bases between the two germline ends. The CDR3 has 14 residues. CDR1 is LGHDT and CDR2 is YNNKEL in the germline V gene (reference sequence). CDR3: CASSQAADTGELFF. The CDR3 DNA follows: TGTGCCAGCAGCCAAGCAGCGGACACCGGGGAGCTGTTTTTT.

This rearrangement joins TRBV28 to TRBJ1-5; D not certain. Trimming shortened V by 5 bases and J by 1 base, and 15 bases separated the two germline ends. CDR1 MDHEN and CDR2 SYDVKM come from the germline V gene. The CDR3 extends over 16 amino acids. This chain's CDR3 is CASSKLPGASNQPQHF. DNA of the CDR3: TGTGCCAGCAGTAAACTACCGGGAGCCAGCAATCAGCCCCAGCATTTT.

The rearrangement joins TRBV2 to TRBJ1-2, with 7 positions matching TRBD1. Germline values: CDR1 SNHLY, CDR2 FYNNEI. This CDR3 is 15 amino acids long. After removal of 6 bases from V and 0 bases from J, the junction contained 7 bases not matched to a gene. CDR3 bases: TGTGCCAGCAGCCGGGACAGCAACTCTAACTATGGCTACACCTTC. It translates to CASSRDSNSNYGYTF. Based on the CDR3 plus reference TRBV2 and TRBJ1-2, the full variable domain is EPEVTQTPSHQVTQMGQEVILRCVPISNHLYFYWYRQILGQKVEFLVSFYNNEISEKSEIFDDQFSVERPDGSNFTLKIRSTKLEDSAMYFCASSRDSNSNYGYTFGSGTRLTVV.

This chain links TRBV30 with TRBJ1-3; D gene uncertain. Trimming removed 5 bases from V and 6 bases from J, with 11 bases in between. Looked up from germline, CDR1 is GTSNPN and CDR2 is SVGIG (reference sequence). There are 12 residues in the CDR3. DNA of the CDR3: TGTGCCTGGGGAGACCCAGTAAACACCATATATTTT. It is translated as CAWGDPVNTIYF.